This T cell receptor (beta chain) came from a study of multiple sclerosis patients with progressive multifocal leukoencephalopathy. The protocol was immunoSEQ multiplex PCR, while the TCRdb copy is restricted to in-frame clones and leaves out a portion. The top ten hold around 2% of the sample, which has about 25,000 clones, 85% to 95% seen once. Germline V gene data show CDR1 as SEHNR and CDR2 as FQNEAQ (reference sequence). The CDR3 is 16 amino acids. Trimming removed 6 bases at V and 5 bases at J, with 19 bases between. The time point: 12 to 13 months of natalizumab therapy. Controls were natalizumab-treated multiple sclerosis patients who did not develop PML, sampled longitudinally. Note on this clone: As yet, its antigen is unknown.

Study conclusions and caveats: Most PML patients had lower entropy, suggesting less diverse TRB repertoires. No common TRBV or TRBJ usage or pairing appeared at PML.

This chain connects TRBV7-9 to TRBJ2-2; no definite D call. The sample consisted of PBMCs, taken from a patient treated with natalizumab. The sequence derives from a man aged 30-40 years with multiple sclerosis. The CDR3 loop reads CASSSHAPSRTGELFF. The CDR3 region has the DNA TGTGCCAGCAGTTCTCATGCCCCGAGCCGGACCGGGGAGCTGTTTTTT.